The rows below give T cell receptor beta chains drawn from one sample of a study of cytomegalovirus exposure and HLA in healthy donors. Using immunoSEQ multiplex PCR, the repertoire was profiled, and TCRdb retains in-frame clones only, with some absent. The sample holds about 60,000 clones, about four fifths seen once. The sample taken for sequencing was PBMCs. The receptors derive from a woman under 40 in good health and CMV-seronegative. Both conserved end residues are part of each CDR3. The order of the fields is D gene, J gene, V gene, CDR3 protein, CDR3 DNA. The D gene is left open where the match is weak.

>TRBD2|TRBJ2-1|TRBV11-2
CASSFGPRGRSPYNEQFF
TGTGCCAGCAGCTTCGGCCCCCGCGGGAGGAGTCCCTACAATGAGCAGTTCTTC
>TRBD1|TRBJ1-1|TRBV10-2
CASSAGQVGTEAFF
TGCGCCAGCAGTGCGGGACAGGTGGGCACTGAAGCTTTCTTT
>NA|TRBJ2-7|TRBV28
CASSLRGGSGYEQYF
TGTGCCAGCAGTCTCAGAGGTGGTAGTGGCTACGAGCAGTACTTC
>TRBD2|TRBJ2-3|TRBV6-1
CASSAPGLAWPDTQYF
TGTGCCAGCAGTGCCCCGGGACTAGCGTGGCCAGATACGCAGTATTTT
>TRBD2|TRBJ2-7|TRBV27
CASSGSGASSYEQYF
TGTGCCAGCAGTGGTAGCGGGGCGAGCTCCTACGAGCAGTACTTC
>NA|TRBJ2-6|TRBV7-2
CASSLDNSGANVLTF
TGTGCCAGCAGCTTGGACAACTCTGGGGCCAACGTCCTGACTTTC
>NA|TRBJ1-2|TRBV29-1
CSAGGGQGNGYTF
TGCAGCGCTGGGGGAGGGCAGGGGAATGGCTACACCTTC
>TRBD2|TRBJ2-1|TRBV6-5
CASRGLADNEQFF
TGTGCCAGCAGGGGACTAGCGGACAATGAGCAGTTCTTC
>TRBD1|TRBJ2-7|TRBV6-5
CASSYDSQGATYEQYF
TGTGCCAGCAGTTACGATAGCCAGGGGGCTACCTACGAGCAGTACTTC
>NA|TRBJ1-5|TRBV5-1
CASSFGGSQPQHF
TGCGCCAGCAGCTTCGGAGGGTCTCAGCCCCAGCATTTT
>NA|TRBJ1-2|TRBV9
CASSVARGNYGYTF
TGTGCCAGCAGCGTAGCTCGGGGGAACTATGGCTACACCTTC